The 26 T cell receptor beta chains in this list originate from one sample, sequenced in a study of T-cell reconstitution after alpha-beta-depleted transplantation in children (dated by TCRdb to about 2016). This sample's treatment or condition label indicates: allogeneic hematopoietic cell transplantation with graft depleted of TCRalphabeta T cells and CD19 B cells. Libraries were constructed by PCR. Reads for this sample came from an Illumina HiSeq 2500. TCR libraries were prepared with molecular barcoding, using unique molecular identifiers to normalize TCRbeta repertoire quantification. TCRdb reran the public reads through fastp at Q25 and MiXCR, keeping productive beta chains. Identical CDR3 proteins give one entry, which carries the most common genes and DNA. The sample table contains approximately 630,000 distinct CDR3 sequences; only one count was recorded for around 12% of them. The ten largest clonotypes hold about 0.77% of the sample.

The starting material was PBMCs, obtained before TCRalphabeta/CD19-depleted stem cell transplant. These receptors were taken from a girl aged 2-15 years with congenital amegakaryocytic thrombocytopenia, due to receive a stem cell transplant.

This clonotype appeared many times. The rearrangement uses TRBV5-1 and TRBJ2-3; 7 positions agree with TRBD2. Germline CDR1 reads SGHRS; CDR2 reads YFSETQ. The CDR3 consists of 13 residues. The V and J ends lost 5 bases and 6 bases, in that order; junction bases with no gene match: 6. CDR3 sequence: CASSRLASDTQYF. The CDR3 bases are TGCGCCAGCAGTCGACTAGCCTCGGATACGCAGTATTTT.

The V call is TRBV20-1, the J call TRBJ2-3; 9 nucleotides align to TRBD2. Germline CDR1 reads DFQATT; CDR2 reads SNEGSKA (reference sequence). The CDR3 is 16 residues long. Unmatched junction bases numbered 13, after V lost 6 bases and J lost 3 bases. CDR3 residues: CSALLHAGGPTDTQYF. The CDR3 region has the DNA TGCAGTGCGCTCCTCCATGCGGGAGGGCCAACAGATACGCAGTATTTT.

This clonotype has a count of ten or more. The CDR3 sequence: CANRAAYNSPLHF. CDR3 bases: TGTGCCAATCGGGCAGCCTATAATTCACCCCTCCACTTT. The V gene is TRBV6-1, the J gene TRBJ1-6; no firm D call. Germline CDR1 and CDR2: MNHNS and SASEGT. The CDR3 sequence is 13 residues long. Trimming left V 10 bases short and J 2 bases short, with 9 bases between.

This clonotype was counted at least ten times. This chain uses TRBV5-1 with TRBJ2-7; 7 nucleotides line up with TRBD1. Germline V gives CDR1 SGHRS, CDR2 YFSETQ. The CDR3 is 15 residues long. V gave up 2 bases and J gave up 0 bases; unmatched junction bases: 5. The CDR3 DNA follows: TGCGCCAGCAGCTTTCGGGGACAGAGCTCCTACGAGCAGTACTTC. The encoded protein is CASSFRGQSSYEQYF.

As to this clonotype: A much larger clone lies a single base off, so this may be a read error. Written as DNA, the CDR3 is TGTGCCAGCAGCCCCGCGCCCGGGGAGCTGTTTTTT. It specifies CASSPAPGELFF. The chain joins TRBV4-2 to TRBJ2-2; no firm D call. The CDR3 loop spans 12 amino acids. The ends were cut back, 4 bases at V and 6 bases at J, with 6 bases in the middle. CDR1 LGHNA and CDR2 YNFKEQ come from the germline V gene.

This clonotype was counted a single time. A much larger clone is a single base away; this may be a read error. The rearrangement links TRBV10-3 to TRBJ2-2, with 7 bases that match TRBD1. The CDR3 is 14 residues long. Germline values: CDR1 ENHRY, CDR2 SYGVKD. Written as DNA, the CDR3 is TGTGCCATCTCAGGGCAGGGGGACACCCGGGAGCTGTTTTTT. This codes for CAISGQGDTRELFF.

The J gene is TRBJ2-1, the V gene TRBV5-1; 13 positions match TRBD2. Germline V gene lookup returns CDR1 SGHRS and CDR2 YFSETQ. The CDR3 has 16 amino acids. J was trimmed by 5 bases and V by 5 bases; bases with no gene match: 7. The CDR3 DNA reads as TGCGCCAGCAGAACATTCGGGACTAGCGGGAACAATGAGCAGTTCTTC. Amino acid sequence: CASRTFGTSGNNEQFF.

This clonotype was detected ten times or more. The chain has TRBV6-1 and TRBJ2-3; a weak D match, TRBD2 (5 bases). The CDR3 sequence is 12 residues long. The germline V and J ends were trimmed by 7 bases and 1 base, with 6 bases remaining between them. Germline V gene sequence: CDR1 MNHNS, CDR2 SASEGT. The CDR3 is CASTRGTDTQYF. The CDR3 DNA sequence: TGTGCCAGCACGCGGGGCACAGATACGCAGTATTTT.

This clonotype was counted many times. This sequence joins TRBV5-6 and TRBJ2-1; 8 bases map to TRBD2. Looked up from germline, CDR1 is SGHDT and CDR2 is YYEEEE. With V trimmed by 5 bases and J by 5 bases, 3 bases remained unmatched. The CDR3 has 13 residues. CDR3 DNA sequence: TGTGCCAGCAGAACTAGCGGCAACAATGAGCAGTTCTTC. It is translated as CASRTSGNNEQFF.

This clonotype was seen only a few times. This sequence joins TRBV3-1 and TRBJ2-1; D ambiguous. Germline loops: CDR1 LGHDT, CDR2 YNNKEL (reference sequence). The V end lost 0 bases, the J end lost 8 bases, and 8 bases lay between the germline ends. The CDR3 runs to 13 residues. The CDR3 nucleotides are TGTGCCAGCAGCCAAGATCGGCATCATGAGCAGTTCTTC. Its protein product is CASSQDRHHEQFF.

This rearrangement joins TRBV27 to TRBJ2-1; TRBD2 matches at 7 bases. This CDR3 contains 13 residues. CDR1 is MNHEY and CDR2 is SMNVEV in the germline V gene (reference sequence). With 6 bases clipped from V and 10 bases from J, the junction kept 9 bases outside the gene matches. The CDR3 nucleotides read TGTGCCAGCAGAAAGCGGGACTATTTCGAGCAGTTCTTC. Amino acids: CASRKRDYFEQFF.

The gene calls are TRBV20-1 and TRBJ2-3; possible D gene TRBD2, 5 bases. V shed 3 bases and J shed 2 bases, with 6 bases lying between them. Germline CDR1 DFQATT, CDR2 SNEGSKA (reference sequence). The CDR3 sequence is 12 residues long. The CDR3 bases are TGCAGTGCTAGGCGGGTCACAGATACGCAGTATTTT. This encodes CSARRVTDTQYF.

A note on this clonotype: This clone may be a read error of a much larger clone one base away. The chain has TRBV20-1 and TRBJ2-3; D is tentatively TRBD1 or TRBD2 (5 bases each). Germline CDR1 DFQATT, CDR2 SNEGSKA (reference sequence). CDR3 length: 16 amino acids. CDR3 sequence (DNA): TGCAGTGCGGACCCGGGACGGGGAAAGTGGGCAGATACGCAGTCTTTT. Its translation: CSADPGRGKWADTQSF.

Many counts were recorded for this clonotype. The V gene is TRBV7-9, the J gene TRBJ2-3; weak D call: TRBD2 (5 bases). Germline CDR1 reads SEHNR; CDR2 reads FQNEAQ (reference sequence). The CDR3 has 13 amino acids. The V end lost 8 bases, the J end lost 7 bases, and 16 bases lay between the germline ends. The CDR3: CASGNSSGNTQYF. For the CDR3, the DNA is TGTGCCAGCGGTAACAGCAGCGGCAATACGCAGTATTTT.

This clonotype came up once. A read error may explain this, as a much larger clone is one base away. The V call is TRBV5-1, the J call TRBJ1-1; the D gene is possibly TRBD1 (5 bases). Looked up from germline, CDR1 is SGHRS and CDR2 is YFSETQ. The V end lost 3 bases, the J end lost 6 bases, and 27 bases lay between the germline ends. CDR3 length: 18 residues. The CDR3 coding sequence is TGCGCCAGCAGCTGGGAGGCCGGGACCTTAAAACTCAACCCTGAAGCTTTCTTT. Translation gives CASSWEAGTLKLNPEAFF.

The rearrangement uses TRBV7-9 and TRBJ2-4; 9 positions match TRBD1. The germline V gene has CDR1 SEHNR and CDR2 FQNEAQ (reference sequence). Losses at the gene ends were 3 bases for V and 5 bases for J; bases not matched to a gene: 8. The CDR3 has 16 amino acids. CDR3 nucleotide sequence: TGTGCCAGCAGCTTCCCGGGACAGGGAGGGGAAAACATTCAGTACTTC. Encoded protein: CASSFPGQGGENIQYF.

This clonotype was found many times. The rearrangement uses TRBV7-9 and TRBJ1-5; TRBD1 might be the D (5 bases). V was shortened by 5 bases and J by 4 bases, with 15 bases between the two germline ends. The germline V gene has CDR1 SEHNR and CDR2 FQNEAQ (reference sequence). The CDR3 sequence is 15 residues long. The CDR3 reads CASSTGTERNQPQHF. The CDR3 DNA sequence: TGTGCCAGCAGCACCGGGACGGAGCGAAATCAGCCCCAGCATTTT.

The genes are TRBV3-1 and TRBJ2-3; 8 positions agree with TRBD2. J gave up 2 bases and V 1 base, and 5 bases lay outside the gene matches. The CDR3 has 16 amino acids. Germline loops: CDR1 LGHDT, CDR2 YNNKEL (reference sequence). This CDR3 reads CASSQAQAGDTDTQYF. CDR3 bases: TGTGCCAGCAGCCAAGCCCAAGCGGGAGACACAGATACGCAGTATTTT.

This clonotype was detected only a few times. CDR3 protein: CASSSGTQLAKNIQYF. The CDR3 nucleotides read TGTGCCAGCAGCTCCGGGACCCAACTAGCCAAAAACATTCAGTACTTC. The V call is TRBV5-6, the J call TRBJ2-4, with D perhaps assigned TRBD1 or TRBD2 (5 bases each). CDR1 is SGHDT, CDR2 YYEEEE, per germline. V was clipped by 3 bases and J by 0 bases, with 13 bases between them. The length of the CDR3 is 16 residues.

This clonotype was counted at least ten times. J is TRBJ2-2 and V is TRBV29-1; no clear D gene. V was trimmed by 4 bases and J by 2 bases, leaving 8 bases between them. Germline V gene sequence: CDR1 SQVTM, CDR2 ANQGSEA. CDR3 length: 13 residues. In DNA form, the CDR3 reads TGCAGCGTTGGAGATCCAAACACCGGGGAGCTGTTTTTT. It is translated as CSVGDPNTGELFF.

This clonotype was counted between two and nine times. The rearrangement uses TRBV20-1 and TRBJ2-7; D is perhaps TRBD1 (5 bases). CDR1 is DFQATT, CDR2 SNEGSKA, per germline (reference sequence). Trimming took off 1 base at V and 0 bases at J, with 10 bases between the two ends. The CDR3 contains 14 residues. CDR3 sequence (DNA): TGCAGTGCTAGAGGGTCCGACAGCTCCTACGAGCAGTACTTC. Protein product: CSARGSDSSYEQYF.

At least ten counts were recorded for this clonotype. CDR3 residues: CASSTRRGDTQYF. In DNA form, the CDR3 reads TGTGCCAGCAGCACTAGGCGTGGAGATACGCAGTATTTT. The chain has TRBV9 and TRBJ2-3, with TRBD2 as a possible D gene (5 bases). CDR1 SGDLS and CDR2 YYNGEE come from the germline V gene. Trimming removed 4 bases at V and 5 bases at J, with 11 bases between. The CDR3 is 13 residues long.

In its sample, this clonotype was seen many times. The chain links TRBV6-4 to TRBJ2-1, with 11 bases fitting TRBD1. This CDR3 comprises 14 residues. Losses at the gene ends were 3 bases for V and 6 bases for J; bases not matched to a gene: 1. CDR1 and CDR2 (germline): MRHNA, SNTAGT. CDR3 residues: CASSEGTGGNEQFF. Written as DNA, the CDR3 is TGTGCCAGCAGTGAGGGGACAGGGGGCAATGAGCAGTTCTTC.

V and J are TRBV29-1 and TRBJ2-1, with 9 bases identical to TRBD2. The V gene end was trimmed by 4 bases and the J gene end by 4 bases; junction bases not matched to a gene: 2. Germline CDR1 reads SQVTM; CDR2 reads ANQGSEA. CDR3 length equals 13 residues. The CDR3 loop reads CSVVLAGYNEQFF. DNA for the CDR3: TGCAGCGTTGTACTAGCGGGTTACAATGAGCAGTTCTTC.

This clonotype was counted a few times. V is TRBV19 and J is TRBJ2-3, with D perhaps matching TRBD2 (6 bases). Germline loops: CDR1 LNHDA, CDR2 SQIVND (reference sequence). V lost 5 bases to trimming and J lost 0 bases, with 15 bases between them. This CDR3 region has 16 residues. The CDR3 spells CASSSRERTSTDTQYF. The CDR3 nucleotides read TGTGCCAGTAGTTCTCGGGAGAGAACTAGCACAGATACGCAGTATTTT.

The chain employs TRBV7-9 and TRBJ2-4; no clear D gene. The CDR3 is 16 residues long. The ends were cut back, 4 bases at V and 0 bases at J, with 13 bases in the middle. Germline lookup yields CDR1 SEHNR and CDR2 FQNEAQ (reference sequence). The CDR3 DNA is TGTGCCAGCAGCTCGGACCGGGTCGAAGCCAAAAACATTCAGTACTTC. Amino acids: CASSSDRVEAKNIQYF.